The 30 T cell receptor beta chains given below trace back to one sample, sequenced in a study of T cells in pancreatic ductal adenocarcinoma (dated by TCRdb to about 2017). The library was prepared using the immunoSEQ multiplex PCR assay. The clones in this table, taken by TCRdb from immuneACCESS, are in-frame only. Not every clone is retained; where verified, under half of the shortfall comes from an unresolved V gene, and the cause of the rest is unknown. Counted in this sample were roughly 100,000 clones; 90% to 95% of them appeared once. The top ten constitute roughly 3.1% of the sample. Pancreatic ductal adenocarcinoma patients who had undergone surgery without neoadjuvant therapy were selected. Input material: PBMCs. Receptor source: a human donor with pancreatic ductal adenocarcinoma.

The chain couples TRBV5-1 to TRBJ2-1, with 9 bases lining up with TRBD1. Per germline, CDR1 SGHRS and CDR2 YFSETQ. V shed 0 bases, J shed 2 bases, and the junction held 3 bases outside the gene matches. The length of the CDR3 is 16 residues. The CDR3 nucleotides are TGCGCCAGCAGCTTGGGGGGGACAGGGCCCTACAATGAGCAGTTCTTC. Amino acids: CASSLGGTGPYNEQFF.

The rearrangement links TRBV19 to TRBJ1-5; TRBD1 aligns across 7 bases. This CDR3 has 15 residues. J lost 2 bases, V lost 3 bases, and 4 bases had no gene match. Per the germline V gene, CDR1 is LNHDA and CDR2 is SQIVND (reference sequence). The CDR3 spells CASSMSRGGNQPQHF. In DNA, the CDR3 is TGTGCCAGTAGTATGTCCAGGGGGGGCAATCAGCCCCAGCATTTT.

The chain has TRBV7-3 and TRBJ2-1, with 13 bases identical to TRBD2. Trimming took 3 bases from V and 4 from J; bases not matched to a gene: 0. Per germline, CDR1 SGHTA and CDR2 FQGTGA. The CDR3 contains 15 residues. In nucleotides, the CDR3 is TGTGCCAGCAGCTTGGGACTAGCGGGATACAATGAGCAGTTCTTC. Translated, it gives CASSLGLAGYNEQFF.

The chain couples TRBV5-6 to TRBJ1-2, with D uncertain. Per the germline V gene, CDR1 is SGHDT and CDR2 is YYEEEE. CDR3 size: 13 residues. The V gene lost 1 base and the J gene lost 5 bases, with 9 bases spanning the gap. CDR3 protein: CASSLFGGYGYTF. The DNA of the CDR3 is TGTGCCAGCAGCTTGTTTGGAGGTTATGGCTACACCTTC.

V usage is TRBV18 and J usage is TRBJ2-3, with 12 positions matching TRBD1. The J segment lost 4 bases and the V segment lost 4 bases, leaving 6 bases of the junction unmatched. The length of the CDR3 is 16 residues. Germline V lookup: CDR1 KGHSH, CDR2 LQKENI. CDR3 sequence (DNA): TGTGCCAGCTCACTAGGGACAGGGGGCCTCTCAGATACGCAGTATTTT. This translates into CASSLGTGGLSDTQYF.

A single count supports this clone. V gene TRBV2 combines with J gene TRBJ2-7, with unresolved D. The CDR3 loop spans 13 amino acids. V gave up 4 bases and J gave up 7 bases, with 14 bases separating them. Germline V gene lookup returns CDR1 SNHLY and CDR2 FYNNEI. CDR3 bases: TGTGCCAGCAGTGCTCAGATGACGGGTGAGCAGTACTTC. Protein product: CASSAQMTGEQYF.

The chain employs TRBV7-9 and TRBJ1-2; the match to TRBD1 covers 7 bases. This CDR3 has 16 amino acids. Trimming at V came to 4 bases and at J to 4 bases, leaving 12 bases not matched to a gene. Germline V lookup: CDR1 SEHNR, CDR2 FQNEAQ (reference sequence). CDR3 bases: TGTGCCAGCAGCTCCAATTTCCAGGACAGGACCTATGGCTACACCTTC. This codes for CASSSNFQDRTYGYTF.

The gene calls are TRBV9 and TRBJ2-1; TRBD2 aligns across 7 bases. CDR1 is SGDLS, CDR2 YYNGEE, per germline. The CDR3 loop spans 16 amino acids. J was trimmed by 0 bases and V by 0 bases; bases with no gene match: 3. The CDR3 region is CASSVEGGSSYNEQFF. CDR3 nucleotides: TGTGCCAGCAGCGTAGAGGGCGGGAGCTCCTACAATGAGCAGTTCTTC.

This clone was seen a single time. The V and J genes are TRBV6-5 and TRBJ2-3, with 8 bases identical to TRBD1. Germline lookup yields CDR1 MNHEY and CDR2 SVGAGI. The CDR3 has 13 amino acids. The V gene end was trimmed by 6 bases and the J gene end by 6 bases; junction bases not matched to a gene: 5. CDR3 loop: CASRDHRGDTQYF. CDR3 DNA sequence: TGTGCCAGCAGAGACCACAGGGGGGATACGCAGTATTTT.

This clone appeared a single time. V and J are TRBV4-3 and TRBJ2-3; D gene unclear. The length of the CDR3 is 14 residues. Germline CDR1 LGHNA, CDR2 YSLEER. Trimming shortened V by 4 bases and J by 1 base, and 9 bases separated the two germline ends. In nucleotides, the CDR3 is TGCGCCAGCAGCCTGATAGGAGGCACAGATACGCAGTATTTT. Amino acids: CASSLIGGTDTQYF.

The genes are TRBV30 and TRBJ1-3; tentative D call: TRBD1 (5 bases). Trimming cost V 5 bases and J 4 bases, with 18 bases left between them. This CDR3 region has 15 residues. From germline, CDR1 is GTSNPN and CDR2 SVGIG (reference sequence). The chain's CDR3 is CAWHSGVLSGNTIYF. Written as DNA, the CDR3 is TGTGCCTGGCACTCGGGGGTTCTCTCGGGAAACACCATATATTTT.

The chain uses TRBV9 and TRBJ2-7; D perhaps matches TRBD2 (5 bases). Germline CDR1 is SGDLS and CDR2 is YYNGEE. The CDR3 spans 13 residues. The V and J ends lost 4 bases and 1 base respectively, with 9 bases between them. The CDR3 loop reads CASSPGLSYEQYF. The CDR3 DNA sequence: TGTGCCAGCAGCCCCGGACTTTCCTACGAGCAGTACTTC.

The chain uses TRBV7-9 and TRBJ1-3; D is unresolved. The CDR3 covers 12 residues. V dropped 5 bases and J dropped 4 bases, with 6 bases sitting between them. The germline gives CDR1 SEHNR, CDR2 FQNEAQ (reference sequence). The CDR3 sequence: CASSPAGNTIYF. Here the CDR3 DNA reads TGTGCCAGCAGCCCTGCGGGAAACACCATATATTTT.

The chain combines TRBV9 with TRBJ1-1; weak D call: TRBD1 (6 bases). Per germline, CDR1 SGDLS and CDR2 YYNGEE. The CDR3 spans 15 residues. V was cut by 4 bases and J by 4 bases, with 17 bases left in between. The CDR3 loop reads CASSLQGERFTEAFF. CDR3 DNA: TGTGCCAGCAGCTTACAGGGAGAGAGGTTCACTGAAGCTTTCTTT.

The rearrangement links TRBV30 to TRBJ2-1, with 10 bases lining up with TRBD2. Germline V gene sequence: CDR1 GTSNPN, CDR2 SVGIG (reference sequence). The CDR3 has 9 amino acids. The CDR3 spells CSGRALEFF. In nucleotides, the CDR3 is TGTAGCGGGAGGGCATTGGAGTTCTTC. The full variable domain, in which reference TRBV30 and TRBJ2-1 provide the parts outside the CDR3, is SQTIHQWPATLVQPVGSPLSLECTVEGTSNPNLYWYRQAAGRGLQLLFYSVGIGQISSEVPQNLSASRPQDRQFILSSKKLLLSDSGFYLCSGRALEFFGPGTRLTVL.

The chain combines TRBV5-4 with TRBJ2-7; D call uncertain. The V and J ends lost 4 bases and 7 bases respectively, with 18 bases between them. CDR3 length equals 14 residues. Looked up from germline, CDR1 is SGHNT and CDR2 is YYREEE (reference sequence). The CDR3 region is CASSRSIRAEEQYF. The DNA of the CDR3 is TGTGCCAGCAGCCGAAGTATTAGAGCCGAGGAGCAGTACTTC.

The CDR3 region has the DNA TGTGCCAGCAGCTGGCTAGCGGGAGGGCCCGGTGGGAATGAGCAGTTCTTC. It yields the protein CASSWLAGGPGGNEQFF. The genes are TRBV5-4 and TRBJ2-1; TRBD2 matches 12 bases. The CDR3 is 17 amino acids. The germline V gene encodes CDR1 SGHNT and CDR2 YYREEE (reference sequence). V was pared by 3 bases and J by 7 bases, with 11 bases of the junction left unmatched.

The genes are TRBV28 and TRBJ2-3; a weak D match, TRBD2 (5 bases). Germline-derived CDR1 and CDR2 are MDHEN and SYDVKM. This CDR3 spans 15 amino acids. V was clipped by 3 bases and J by 0 bases, with 10 bases between them. The DNA for the CDR3 is TGTGCCAGCAGTTTGGGCGGGTTGAGCACAGATACGCAGTATTTT. It is translated as CASSLGGLSTDTQYF.

The chain uses TRBV9 and TRBJ2-5; tentative D call: TRBD2 (7 bases). The V end was cut by 3 bases, the J end by 5 bases, with 17 bases between. The CDR3 is 15 amino acids. Germline lookup yields CDR1 SGDLS and CDR2 YYNGEE. CDR3 nucleotides: TGTGCCAGCAGCGCCCAACAGGGAGGGTATGAGACCCAGTACTTC. It yields the protein CASSAQQGGYETQYF.

V usage is TRBV27 and J usage is TRBJ2-1; 9 nucleotides line up with TRBD2. CDR1 MNHEY and CDR2 SMNVEV come from the germline V gene (reference sequence). The CDR3 extends over 15 amino acids. After removal of 5 bases from V and 5 bases from J, the junction contained 7 bases not matched to a gene. CDR3 sequence (DNA): TGTGCCAGCAGTATGACTAGCGGACCTCACAATGAGCAGTTCTTC. This codes for CASSMTSGPHNEQFF.

CDR3 bases: TGCAGCGTTGCGAGTGAGTCCTACGAGCAGTACTTC. Translation: CSVASESYEQYF. The V and J genes are TRBV29-1 and TRBJ2-7; D is unresolved. The CDR3 consists of 12 residues. V lost 4 bases and J 1 base, leaving 8 bases between the germline ends. The germline V gene has CDR1 SQVTM and CDR2 ANQGSEA.

V and J are TRBV15 and TRBJ2-1, with a tentative D call TRBD2 (6 bases). The CDR3 consists of 16 residues. Germline loops: CDR1 LNHNV, CDR2 YYDKDF (reference sequence). The germline V and J ends were trimmed by 0 bases and 2 bases, with 11 bases remaining between them. The CDR3 region has the DNA TGTGCCACCAGCAGAGATCGGGCGGGGCCCTACAATGAGCAGTTCTTC. As protein: CATSRDRAGPYNEQFF. The complete variable domain, with remaining parts taken from reference TRBV15 and TRBJ2-1, reads DAMVIQNPRYQVTQFGKPVTLSCSQTLNHNVMYWYQQKSSQAPKLLFHYYDKDFNNEADTPDNFQSRRPNTSFCFLDIRSPGLGDTAMYLCATSRDRAGPYNEQFFGPGTRLTVL.

This clone is a singleton in its sample. J is TRBJ1-1 and V is TRBV5-1, with D possibly matching TRBD1 (5 bases). The germline gives CDR1 SGHRS, CDR2 YFSETQ. V was pared by 0 bases and J by 3 bases, with 12 bases between. The CDR3 covers 15 residues. CDR3 sequence: CASSLVGRVDTEAFF. CDR3 sequence (DNA): TGCGCCAGCAGCTTGGTAGGCAGGGTCGACACTGAAGCTTTCTTT.

J is TRBJ2-1 and V is TRBV11-3; 8 bases align to TRBD2. V was clipped by 1 base and J by 10 bases; unmatched bases: 9. From germline, CDR1 is SGHNT and CDR2 YENEEA. This CDR3 has 15 amino acids. CDR3 residues: CASSLGGLAQREQFF. In nucleotides, the CDR3 is TGTGCCAGCAGCTTAGGTGGACTAGCCCAGAGGGAGCAGTTCTTC.

The J gene is TRBJ1-2, the V gene TRBV9, with 8 bases lining up with TRBD1. J was trimmed by 7 bases and V by 3 bases; bases with no gene match: 2. The CDR3 is 12 amino acids. Germline V gives CDR1 SGDLS, CDR2 YYNGEE. The CDR3 spells CASSADRGGYTF. DNA of the CDR3: TGTGCCAGCAGCGCTGACAGGGGTGGCTACACCTTC. Variable domain in full (rest from reference TRBV9 and TRBJ1-2): DSGVTQTPKHLITATGQRVTLRCSPRSGDLSVYWYQQSLDQGLQFLIQYYNGEERAKGNILERFSAQQFPDLHSELNLSSLELGDSALYFCASSADRGGYTFGSGTRLTVV.

This chain joins TRBV29-1 and TRBJ2-1, with 7 bases matching TRBD2. The junction had 10 bases not matched to a gene; V was cut back by 0 bases and J by 8 bases. The germline gives CDR1 SQVTM, CDR2 ANQGSEA. This CDR3 region has 15 residues. The CDR3 spells CSVEDVETSFDEQFF. The CDR3 DNA follows: TGCAGCGTTGAAGATGTCGAGACTAGCTTCGATGAGCAGTTCTTC.

The chain combines TRBV6-5 with TRBJ2-7, with D possibly TRBD2 on 6 matching bases. This CDR3 comprises 15 residues. The V end lost 4 bases, the J end lost 4 bases, and 17 bases lay between the germline ends. Germline CDR1 MNHEY, CDR2 SVGAGI. CDR3 sequence reads: CASSWGSGLRYEQYF. In DNA, the CDR3 is TGTGCCAGCAGTTGGGGTAGCGGACTTCGATACGAGCAGTACTTC.

V usage is TRBV5-4 and J usage is TRBJ2-7; 15 nucleotides line up with TRBD2. Germline lookup yields CDR1 SGHNT and CDR2 YYREEE (reference sequence). The CDR3 runs to 18 residues. The V and J ends lost 0 bases and 3 bases, in that order; junction bases with no gene match: 7. Here the CDR3 reads CASSLVLGLAGGHYEQYF. The CDR3 DNA sequence: TGTGCCAGCAGCTTGGTGTTGGGACTAGCGGGAGGACACTACGAGCAGTACTTC.

This clone has just one count. The chain's CDR3 is CASSILFSIAGVYEQYF. The CDR3 DNA reads as TGTGCCAGTAGTATTCTTTTCTCGATAGCGGGCGTATACGAGCAGTACTTC. The genes are TRBV19 and TRBJ2-7, with 7 bases aligning to TRBD2. From germline, CDR1 is LNHDA and CDR2 SQIVND (reference sequence). The CDR3 runs 17 residues. After removal of 3 bases from V and 4 bases from J, the junction contained 15 bases not matched to a gene.

The chain couples TRBV6-5 to TRBJ2-5; 14 positions agree with TRBD2. Germline lookup yields CDR1 MNHEY and CDR2 SVGAGI. V lost 6 bases and J lost 7; bases outside the gene matches: 7. This CDR3 has 15 amino acids. CDR3 loop: CASSQGLAGVATQYF. The CDR3 DNA reads as TGTGCCAGCAGCCAGGGACTAGCGGGAGTTGCGACCCAGTACTTC.